The entry below describes one T cell receptor (beta chain). What it binds is not known. Trimming cost V 3 bases and J 2 bases; bases outside gene matches: 3. This CDR3 comprises 15 residues. Germline V gene data show CDR1 as KGHDR and CDR2 as SFDVKD. From pooled CD4+ and CD8+ T cells, anti-CD45RA microbeads isolated naive plus transitional cells. This record belongs to a study of relationships among human T cell subsets. The study's findings and limits: Substantial CDR3 sharing among Th1, Th2 and regulatory cells suggested stochastic fate choice. Over 55% of CD8+ cytotoxic sequences came from clones with over 100 reads. No significant subset differences appeared in V, D, J use, CDR3 length or N-additions.

From mRNA, alpha and beta CDR3 regions were amplified using semiquantitative ARM-PCR. ARM-PCR used tagged nested gene-specific primers, then communal superprimers for exponential amplification. Exonuclease cleared nested primers, then first-round products were reamplified. TCRdb independently ran MiXCR on the multiplex PCR reads; one entry per CDR3 protein. The sample contains 6,700 or so distinct CDR3 sequences, 70% of which appear only once. The rearrangement uses TRBV24-1 and TRBJ2-5; TRBD1 agrees at 9 bases. The receptor was derived from a man aged 40-49 years in good health. Sequencing was performed on naive and transitional (CD45RA+) T cells sorted from blood. The DNA of the CDR3 is TGTGCCACCAGTGATGGGACAGGGCCTCAAGAGACCCAGTACTTC. Protein: CATSDGTGPQETQYF.